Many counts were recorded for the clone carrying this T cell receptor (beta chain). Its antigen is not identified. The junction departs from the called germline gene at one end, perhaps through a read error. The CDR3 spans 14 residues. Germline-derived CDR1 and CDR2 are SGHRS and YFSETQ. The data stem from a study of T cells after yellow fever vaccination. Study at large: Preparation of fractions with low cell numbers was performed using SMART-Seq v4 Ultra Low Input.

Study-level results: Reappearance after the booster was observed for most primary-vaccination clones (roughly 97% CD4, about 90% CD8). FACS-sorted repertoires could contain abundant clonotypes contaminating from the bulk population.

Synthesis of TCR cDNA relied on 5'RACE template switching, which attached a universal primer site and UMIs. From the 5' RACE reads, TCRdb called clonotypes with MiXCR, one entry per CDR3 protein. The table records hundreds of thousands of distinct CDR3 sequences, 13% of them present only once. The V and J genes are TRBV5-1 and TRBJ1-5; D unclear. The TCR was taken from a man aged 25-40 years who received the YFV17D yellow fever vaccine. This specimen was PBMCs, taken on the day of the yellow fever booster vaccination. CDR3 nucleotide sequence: TGTGCCAGCAGCTTAGATCGAGGGAATCAGCCCCAGCATTTT. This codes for CASSLDRGNQPQHF.